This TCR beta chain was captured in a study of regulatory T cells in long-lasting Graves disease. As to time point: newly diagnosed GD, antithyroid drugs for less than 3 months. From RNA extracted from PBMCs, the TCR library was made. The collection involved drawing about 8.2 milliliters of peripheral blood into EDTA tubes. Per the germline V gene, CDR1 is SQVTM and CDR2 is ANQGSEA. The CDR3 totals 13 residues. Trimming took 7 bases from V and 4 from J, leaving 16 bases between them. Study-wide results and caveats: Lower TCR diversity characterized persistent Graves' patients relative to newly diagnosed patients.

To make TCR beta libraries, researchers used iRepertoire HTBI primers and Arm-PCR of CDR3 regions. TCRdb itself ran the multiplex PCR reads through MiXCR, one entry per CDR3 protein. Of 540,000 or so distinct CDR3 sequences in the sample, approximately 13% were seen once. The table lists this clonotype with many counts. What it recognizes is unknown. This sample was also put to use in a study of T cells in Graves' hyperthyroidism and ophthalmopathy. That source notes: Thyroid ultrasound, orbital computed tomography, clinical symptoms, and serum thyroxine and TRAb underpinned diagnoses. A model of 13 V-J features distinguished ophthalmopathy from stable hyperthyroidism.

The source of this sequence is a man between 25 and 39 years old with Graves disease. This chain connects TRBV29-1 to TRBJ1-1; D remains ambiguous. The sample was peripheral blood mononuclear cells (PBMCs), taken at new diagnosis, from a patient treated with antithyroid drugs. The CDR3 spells CSGNPTGGTEAFF. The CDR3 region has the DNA TGCAGCGGCAACCCGACGGGCGGCACTGAAGCTTTCTTT.